The 4 T cell receptor beta chains below all came from one sample that was sequenced in a study of naive and memory T cell subsets. An equimolar mix of two oligonucleotides served as the beta constant-region primer for TRBC1 and TRBC2. Four rounds of PCR amplified the ligated cDNA using nested alpha and beta constant-region primers plus SP2. TCRdb called the UMI-ligation and nested PCR reads again in MiXCR, with one record for every CDR3 protein. The sample includes around 130,000 distinct CDR3 sequences, roughly 36% of them seen just once. Sequencing was done on a sample of central memory CD4+ T cells from blood. All receptors come from a human donor in good health.

This clonotype was seen once. One end of the junction does not line up with germline, which may come from a read error. The chain is built from TRBV28 and TRBJ2-6; D gene ambiguous. CDR1 and CDR2 (germline): MDHEN, SYDVKM. The CDR3 sequence is 14 residues long. The CDR3 is CATESSGRANVLTF. The CDR3 coding sequence is TGCGCCACCGAGTCAAGTGGCCGGGCCAACGTCCTGACTTTC.

The CDR3 here is CASSSSGGTSNIQYF. For the CDR3, the DNA is TGTGCCAGCAGTTCTAGCGGAGGGACCTCAAACATTCAGTACTTC. This rearrangement joins TRBV6-5 to TRBJ2-4, with 7 nucleotides matching TRBD2. Germline V gene data show CDR1 as MNHEY and CDR2 as SVGAGI. The CDR3 runs to 15 residues. V shed 4 bases and J 6 bases; nucleotides not matched to a gene: 9.

J is TRBJ2-3 and V is TRBV24-1; D unresolved. CDR1 is KGHDR, CDR2 SFDVKD, per germline. The length of the CDR3 is 13 residues. The V end was cut by 5 bases, the J end by 1 base, with 6 bases between. DNA of the CDR3: TGTGCCACCAGTGTCGGAGGCACAGATACGCAGTATTTT. The encoded protein is CATSVGGTDTQYF.

This chain connects TRBV6-5 to TRBJ2-1; 12 bases are a match to TRBD1. Per germline, CDR1 MNHEY and CDR2 SVGAGI. The CDR3 covers 18 residues. Trimming took 3 bases from V and 5 from J; bases not matched to a gene: 11. The DNA of the CDR3 is TGTGCCAGCAGTTATTTCCTACCGGGACAGGGGGCGGACAATGAGCAGTTCTTC. Encoded protein: CASSYFLPGQGADNEQFF.